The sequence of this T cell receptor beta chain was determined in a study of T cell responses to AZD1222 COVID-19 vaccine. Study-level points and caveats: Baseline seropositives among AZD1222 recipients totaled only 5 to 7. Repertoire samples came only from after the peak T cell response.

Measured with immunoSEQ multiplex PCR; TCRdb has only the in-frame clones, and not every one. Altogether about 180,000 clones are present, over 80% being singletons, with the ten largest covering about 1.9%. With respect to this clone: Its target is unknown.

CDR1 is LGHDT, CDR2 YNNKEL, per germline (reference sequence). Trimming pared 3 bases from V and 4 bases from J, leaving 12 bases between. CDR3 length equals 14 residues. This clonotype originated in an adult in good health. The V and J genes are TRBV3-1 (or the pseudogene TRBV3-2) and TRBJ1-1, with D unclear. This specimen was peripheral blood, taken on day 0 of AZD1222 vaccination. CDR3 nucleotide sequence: TGTGCCAGCAGCCATAGGGTAGAGAGCACTGAAGCTTTCTTT. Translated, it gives CASSHRVESTEAFF.